These 16 T cell receptor beta chains were sequenced from one sample in a study of control samples from healthy donors and cancer patients. Only in-frame clones appear in the TCRdb table, and some are missing; sequencing was by immunoSEQ multiplex PCR. The sample carries around 110,000 clones, roughly 92% recorded once. Material: blood. Receptors were obtained from a young man in good health.

This clone appeared a few times. V usage is TRBV28 and J usage is TRBJ1-1, with 7 bases lining up with TRBD1. There are 13 residues in the CDR3. Germline lookup yields CDR1 MDHEN and CDR2 SYDVKM. V was clipped by 5 bases and J by 6 bases; unmatched bases: 6. CDR3 DNA: TGTGCCAGCAGTCCGACAGGGATCCCTGAAGCTTTCTTT. It is translated as CASSPTGIPEAFF.

The chain couples TRBV7-9 to TRBJ2-7; tentative D call: TRBD1 (5 bases). Germline loops: CDR1 SEHNR, CDR2 FQNEAQ (reference sequence). This CDR3 has 15 residues. Trimming left V 0 bases short and J 5 bases short, with 14 bases between. CDR3 region: CASSLAQGAVDEQYF. CDR3 DNA: TGTGCCAGCAGCTTAGCGCAAGGGGCAGTAGACGAGCAGTACTTC.

The J gene is TRBJ2-7, the V gene TRBV4-1; weak D call: TRBD1 (6 bases). Germline assignment: CDR1 MGHRA and CDR2 YSYEKL. Trimming removed 4 bases at V and 7 bases at J, with 17 bases between. The CDR3 extends over 14 amino acids. CDR3 bases: TGCGCCAGCAGCCCGGGACATCTTAGGGGAGAGCAGTACTTC. Protein sequence: CASSPGHLRGEQYF.

The CDR3 DNA sequence: TGTGCCAGCAGCTTGGTACAGGGGGATGGCTACACCTTC. This encodes CASSLVQGDGYTF. The gene calls are TRBV5-4 and TRBJ1-2; the match to TRBD1 covers 8 bases. The germline V gene has CDR1 SGHNT and CDR2 YYREEE (reference sequence). This CDR3 contains 13 residues. J was trimmed by 6 bases and V by 0 bases; bases with no gene match: 1.

The chain links TRBV6-5 to TRBJ1-1; possible D gene TRBD1, 5 bases. The CDR3 length is 15 residues. Germline assignment: CDR1 MNHEY and CDR2 SVGAGI. V was shortened by 0 bases and J by 9 bases, with 17 bases between the two germline ends. The CDR3 nucleotides read TGTGCCAGCAGTTACTCCCCGGCTGGGGGTGGGAAAGCTTTCTTT. Translated: CASSYSPAGGGKAFF.

This clone was detected only once. The V call is TRBV11-2, the J call TRBJ2-7; D is possibly TRBD2 (5 bases). Trimming took 0 bases from V and 3 from J, leaving 12 bases between them. CDR1 is SGHAT, CDR2 FQNNGV, per germline. The CDR3 contains 15 residues. In DNA, the CDR3 is TGTGCCAGCAGCTTAGAGGACGGGGTAAACTACGAGCAGTACTTC. It yields the protein CASSLEDGVNYEQYF.

This clone is a singleton in its sample. The chain joins TRBV6-5 to TRBJ1-6, with 7 bases identical to TRBD1. Germline trimming cut 4 bases from V and 12 bases from J; bases unmatched to any gene: 15. Germline loops: CDR1 MNHEY, CDR2 SVGAGI. The CDR3 has 16 residues. CDR3 DNA sequence: TGTGCCAGCAGTTCCTCAGTCCCCCTTACAGGGGAACCCCTCCACTTT. Protein: CASSSSVPLTGEPLHF.

This sequence joins TRBV5-4 and TRBJ2-2, with D perhaps TRBD1 (6 bases). Trimming left V 3 bases short and J 7 bases short, with 10 bases between. Germline-derived CDR1 and CDR2 are SGHNT and YYREEE (reference sequence). The CDR3 spans 13 residues. The CDR3 sequence: CASSSDSFGELFF. The CDR3 DNA is TGTGCCAGCAGCTCGGACAGTTTCGGGGAGCTGTTTTTT.

This rearrangement joins TRBV28 to TRBJ2-4; the D is unclear. CDR1 MDHEN and CDR2 SYDVKM come from the germline V gene. Trimming removed 6 bases from V and 0 bases from J, with 18 bases in between. This CDR3 region has 17 residues. CDR3 coding DNA: TGTGCCAGCAGCCCGCCTCCTCATAGGCCAGCCAAAAACATTCAGTACTTC. It is translated as CASSPPPHRPAKNIQYF.

CDR3 protein: CASSIGGDYGDTQYF. Here the CDR3 DNA reads TGTGCCAGTAGTATAGGGGGGGATTACGGAGATACGCAGTATTTT. The V call is TRBV19, the J call TRBJ2-3; possible D gene TRBD2, 6 bases. The CDR3 is made up of 15 amino acids. Germline-derived CDR1 and CDR2 are LNHDA and SQIVND (reference sequence). V gave up 1 base and J gave up 5 bases, with 13 bases separating them.

This chain joins TRBV7-8 and TRBJ2-1; D may match TRBD1 or TRBD2 (5 bases each). This CDR3 region has 15 residues. The V end was cut by 1 base, the J end by 7 bases, with 14 bases between. Germline-derived CDR1 and CDR2 are SGHVS and FQNEAQ. CDR3 sequence (DNA): TGTGCCAGCAGCTTAGTGGCAGGTGGGGGAAATGAGCAGTTCTTC. Encoded protein: CASSLVAGGGNEQFF. The variable domain in full, completed from reference TRBV7-8 and TRBJ2-1, reads GAGVSQSPRYKVAKRGQDVALRCDPISGHVSLFWYQQALGQGPEFLTYFQNEAQLDKSGLPSDRFFAERPEGSVSTLKIQRTQQEDSAVYLCASSLVAGGGNEQFFGPGTRLTVL.

V gene TRBV25-1 combines with J gene TRBJ1-2; no clear D. This CDR3 has 12 residues. V lost 1 base and J 4 bases, leaving 4 bases between the germline ends. The germline gives CDR1 MGHDK, CDR2 SYGVNS. The DNA of the CDR3 is TGTGCCAGCAGTGAATCGGCCTATGGCTACACCTTC. It yields the protein CASSESAYGYTF.

The chain links TRBV5-4 to TRBJ1-1; D is perhaps TRBD1 (6 bases). The germline gives CDR1 SGHNT, CDR2 YYREEE (reference sequence). V was shortened by 0 bases and J by 8 bases, with 23 bases between the two germline ends. This CDR3 spans 17 amino acids. This CDR3 is CASSLAAEGGLGREAFF. The CDR3, as DNA: TGTGCCAGCAGCTTGGCGGCTGAGGGGGGTCTTGGTAGGGAAGCTTTCTTT. Supplemented by reference TRBV5-4 and TRBJ1-1, the full variable domain reads ETGVTQSPTHLIKTRGQQVTLRCSSQSGHNTVSWYQQALGQGPQFIFQYYREEENGRGNFPPRFSGLQFPNYSSELNVNALELDDSALYLCASSLAAEGGLGREAFFGQGTRLTVV.

The rearrangement links TRBV20-1 to TRBJ1-1; no reliable D call. Germline CDR1 is DFQATT and CDR2 is SNEGSKA (reference sequence). CDR3 length equals 11 residues. Trimming pared 4 bases from V and 7 bases from J, leaving 10 bases between. The CDR3 loop is CSAIEPGEAFF. In DNA form, the CDR3 reads TGCAGTGCTATAGAACCGGGTGAAGCTTTCTTT.

This clone was observed a handful of times. CDR3 nucleotide sequence: TGTGCCAGCGGACTGAACAGGCCCAATCAGCCCCAGCATTTT. This gives the protein CASGLNRPNQPQHF. The J gene is TRBJ1-5, the V gene TRBV28; D perhaps matches TRBD1 (5 bases). Germline lookup yields CDR1 MDHEN and CDR2 SYDVKM. This CDR3 is 14 amino acids long. Trimming took 8 bases from V and 3 from J, leaving 14 bases between them.

The genes are TRBV28 and TRBJ1-5; D gene unclear. There are 15 residues in the CDR3. Trimming pared 3 bases from V and 4 bases from J, leaving 13 bases between. Germline CDR1 MDHEN, CDR2 SYDVKM. The CDR3 coding sequence is TGTGCCAGCAGTTTTTCCAGGCGTTCGAATCAGCCCCAGCATTTT. Translation gives CASSFSRRSNQPQHF. The full variable domain, its missing parts supplied by reference TRBV28 and TRBJ1-5, is DVKVTQSSRYLVKRTGEKVFLECVQDMDHENMFWYRQDPGLGLRLIYFSYDVKMKEKGDIPEGYSVSREKKERFSLILESASTNQTSMYLCASSFSRRSNQPQHFGDGTRLSIL.